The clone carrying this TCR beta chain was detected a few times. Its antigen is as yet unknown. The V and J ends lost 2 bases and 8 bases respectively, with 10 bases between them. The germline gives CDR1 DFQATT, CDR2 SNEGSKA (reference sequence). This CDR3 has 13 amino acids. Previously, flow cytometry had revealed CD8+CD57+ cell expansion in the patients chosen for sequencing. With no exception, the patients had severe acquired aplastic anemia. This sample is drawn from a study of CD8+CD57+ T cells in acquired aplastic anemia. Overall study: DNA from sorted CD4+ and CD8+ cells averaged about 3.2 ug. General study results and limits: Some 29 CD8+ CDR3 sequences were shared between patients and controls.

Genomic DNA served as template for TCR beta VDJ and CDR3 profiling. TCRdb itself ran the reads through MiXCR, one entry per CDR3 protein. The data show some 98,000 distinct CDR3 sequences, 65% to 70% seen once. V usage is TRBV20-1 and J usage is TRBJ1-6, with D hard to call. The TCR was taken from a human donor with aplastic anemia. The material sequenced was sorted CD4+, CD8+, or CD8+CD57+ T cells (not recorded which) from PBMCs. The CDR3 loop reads CSARSGRDSPLHF. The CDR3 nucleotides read TGCAGTGCTAGATCCGGGAGGGATTCACCCCTCCACTTT.